These 2 T cell receptor beta chains were sequenced from one sample in a study of cytomegalovirus exposure and HLA in healthy donors. It was with 60 Vbeta and 13 Jbeta primers that the PCR ran. The method was immunoSEQ multiplex PCR; TCRdb's version includes in-frame clones alone and lacks a portion of them. The table for this sample gives around 120,000 clones. The sequenced sample was PBMCs. These receptors were taken from a man between 18 and 35 years old in good health and CMV-seronegative.

The J gene is TRBJ1-2, the V gene TRBV25-1; D gene uncertain. The germline CDR1 and CDR2 sequences are MGHDK and SYGVNS. The CDR3 runs 14 residues. With 0 bases removed from V and 8 bases from J, the gap between germline ends came to 13 bases. CDR3 region: CASSEYGFPPGYTF. The CDR3, as DNA: TGTGCCAGCAGTGAATACGGGTTTCCTCCGGGCTACACCTTC.

The chain employs TRBV18 and TRBJ1-1; a weak D match, TRBD1 (6 bases). The germline V gene encodes CDR1 KGHSH and CDR2 LQKENI. With 0 bases removed from V and 0 bases from J, the gap between germline ends came to 8 bases. The CDR3 is 15 amino acids. CDR3: CASSPPQGMNTEAFF. Here the CDR3 DNA reads TGTGCCAGCTCACCACCGCAGGGGATGAACACTGAAGCTTTCTTT.